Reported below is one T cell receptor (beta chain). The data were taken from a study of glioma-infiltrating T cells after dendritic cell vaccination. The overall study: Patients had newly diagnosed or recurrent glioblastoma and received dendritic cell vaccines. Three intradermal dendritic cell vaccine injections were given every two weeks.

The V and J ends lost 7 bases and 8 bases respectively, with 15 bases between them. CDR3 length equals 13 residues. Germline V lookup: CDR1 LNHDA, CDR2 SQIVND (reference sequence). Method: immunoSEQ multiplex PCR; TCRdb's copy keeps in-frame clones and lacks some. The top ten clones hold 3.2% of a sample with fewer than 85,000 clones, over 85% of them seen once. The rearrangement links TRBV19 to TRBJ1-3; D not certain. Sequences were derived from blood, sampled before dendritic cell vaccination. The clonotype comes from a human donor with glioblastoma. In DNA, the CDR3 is TGTGCCAGTATCCTACGAGGGTCCCACACCATATATTTT. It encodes CASILRGSHTIYF. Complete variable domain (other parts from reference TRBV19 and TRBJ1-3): DGGITQSPKYLFRKEGQNVTLSCEQNLNHDAMYWYRQDPGQGLRLIYYSQIVNDFQKGDIAEGYSVSREKKESFPLTVTSAQKNPTAFYLCASILRGSHTIYFGEGSWLTVV.